Listed below are T cell receptor beta chains from one sample, sequenced in a study of radiotherapy plus CTLA-4 blockade in lung cancer. Assay used: immunoSEQ multiplex PCR; TCRdb lists only in-frame clones, some missing. The data contain about 110,000 clones, about 83% of them seen just once; the ten biggest clones take up 2% to 3%. The sample here was peripheral blood, taken from a patient treated with radiotherapy plus ipilimumab. The receptor source for this set is a human donor with non-small cell lung cancer that progressed on radiotherapy plus ipilimumab. Some clones in this sample may be carry-over from other donors' samples. Both conserved end residues are part of each CDR3. A D gene is named only where the DNA matches it firmly. Rows give clone size only sometimes, using once, few, many, or a class for an expanded clone.

>TRBV7-3|TRBJ1-6|NA|NA
CASSKTPNSPLHF
TGTGCCAGCAGCAAGACACCTAATTCACCCCTCCACTTT
>TRBV10-3|TRBJ1-2|NA|NA
CAIRISGSYGYTF
TGTGCCATCAGAATCTCAGGGAGTTATGGCTACACCTTC
>TRBV21-1|TRBJ1-1|NA|NA
CASSDSLNTEAFF
TGTGCCAGCAGCGACAGCCTGAACACTGAAGCTTTCTTT
>TRBV7-9|TRBJ1-2|TRBD1|once
CASSYRDRGQNYGYTF
TGTGCCAGCAGCTACCGGGACAGGGGGCAGAACTATGGCTACACCTTC
>TRBV28|TRBJ2-7|NA|NA
CASTSAYEQYF
TGTGCCAGCACCTCCGCTTACGAGCAGTACTTC
>TRBV7-9|TRBJ2-5|TRBD1|NA
CASSLVRQGGEQYF
TGTGCCAGCAGCTTGGTTAGACAGGGTGGAGAGCAGTACTTC
>TRBV4-1|TRBJ1-5|TRBD1|NA
CASSQEDRAGQPQHF
TGCGCCAGCAGCCAAGAGGACAGGGCAGGGCAGCCCCAGCATTTT
>TRBV18|TRBJ1-2|NA|NA
CASSRQYGYTF
TGTGCCAGCTCCCGACAGTATGGCTACACCTTC
>TRBV7-2|TRBJ2-5|NA|NA
CASSPHEGAWGSQYF
TGTGCCAGCAGCCCTCACGAGGGAGCTTGGGGGTCCCAGTACTTC
>TRBV28|TRBJ1-5|TRBD1|NA
CASQGGNQPQHF
TGTGCCAGCCAGGGGGGCAATCAGCCCCAGCATTTT
>TRBV6-5|TRBJ1-1|TRBD1|NA
CASSYRDRVATEAFF
TGTGCCAGCAGTTACCGTGACAGGGTAGCCACTGAAGCTTTCTTT
>TRBV4-3|TRBJ1-2|NA|NA
CASSQEHRGYTF
TGCGCCAGCAGCCAAGAACACAGAGGCTACACCTTC
>TRBV15|TRBJ1-5|NA|once
CATSAPQIYSNQPQHF
TGTGCCACCAGCGCGCCCCAGATCTATAGCAATCAGCCCCAGCATTTT
>TRBV10-3|TRBJ2-5|NA|NA
CAISDPPDELQETQYF
TGTGCCATCAGTGACCCACCAGACGAATTACAAGAGACCCAGTACTTC
>TRBV2|TRBJ1-2|NA|NA
CASSSYYGYTF
TGTGCCAGCAGTAGTTACTATGGCTACACCTTC
>TRBV4-2|TRBJ1-3|TRBD1|NA
CASSRTGQGGNTIYF
TGTGCCAGCAGCCGTACCGGACAGGGAGGAAACACCATATATTTT
>TRBV6-1|TRBJ2-1|NA|NA
CASSETWIGHGEQFF
TGTGCCAGCAGTGAAACGTGGATTGGCCACGGTGAGCAGTTCTTC
>TRBV6-4|TRBJ1-1|NA|NA
CASKPDRDNTEAFF
TGTGCCAGCAAGCCGGACCGAGACAACACTGAAGCTTTCTTT
>TRBV7-3|TRBJ2-1|NA|NA
CASSSLGGGAKNEQFF
TGTGCCAGCAGCTCCCTTGGAGGGGGGGCCAAGAATGAGCAGTTCTTC
>TRBV4-2|TRBJ2-1|TRBD2|NA
CASTLVMTSGGAVYEQFF
TGTGCCAGCACCTTAGTTATGACTAGCGGGGGGGCCGTCTATGAGCAGTTCTTC